This TCR beta chain was sequenced during a study of T cells in Graves' hyperthyroidism and ophthalmopathy. Regarding this clonotype: At one end the junction does not follow the germline gene, possibly because of a read error.

The source material, RNA transcripts, was used to amplify TCR beta CDR3 regions. TCR CDR3 regions were first amplified by RT-PCR with HTBI primers. TCRdb re-analysed the multiplex PCR reads in MiXCR, keeping a single row per CDR3 protein. The sample includes around 450,000 distinct CDR3 sequences, around 16% seen only once; the top ten take roughly an eighth. CDR1 is SQVTM, CDR2 ANQGSEA, per germline. CDR3 length equals 16 residues. The rearrangement links TRBV29-1 to TRBJ2-4; the match to TRBD1 covers 10 bases. This sequence was found in a woman between 18 and 29 years old with Graves' hyperthyroidism. Sequencing was done on a sample of blood. The CDR3 DNA is TGCGGCGTAGGCAAGACAGGGGGCCATTTGATTGACATTCAGTACTTC. Translated: CGVGKTGGHLIDIQYF. The full variable domain, completed using reference TRBV29-1 and TRBJ2-4, is SAVISQKPSRDICQRGTSLTIQCQVDSQVTMMFWYRQQPGQSLTLIATANQGSEATYESGFVIDKFPISRPNLTFSTLTVSNMSPEDSSIYLCGVGKTGGHLIDIQYFGAGTRLSVL.